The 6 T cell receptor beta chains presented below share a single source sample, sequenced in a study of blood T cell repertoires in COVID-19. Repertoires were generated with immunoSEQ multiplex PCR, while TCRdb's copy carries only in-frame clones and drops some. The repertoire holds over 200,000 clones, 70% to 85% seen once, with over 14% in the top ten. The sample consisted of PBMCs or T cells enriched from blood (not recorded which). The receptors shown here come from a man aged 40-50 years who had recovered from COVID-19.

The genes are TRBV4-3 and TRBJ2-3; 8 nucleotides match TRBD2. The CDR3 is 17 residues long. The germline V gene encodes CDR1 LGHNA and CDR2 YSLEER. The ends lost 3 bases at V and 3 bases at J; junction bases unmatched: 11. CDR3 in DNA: TGCGCCAGCAGCCATACCCCCGGGGGGGCGATGACAGATACGCAGTATTTT. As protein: CASSHTPGGAMTDTQYF.

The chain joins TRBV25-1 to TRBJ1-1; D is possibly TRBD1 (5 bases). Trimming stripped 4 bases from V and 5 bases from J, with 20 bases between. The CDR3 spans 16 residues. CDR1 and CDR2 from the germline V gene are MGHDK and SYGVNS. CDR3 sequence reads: CASSGQRWDRGTEAFF. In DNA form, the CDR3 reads TGTGCCAGCAGTGGACAAAGGTGGGACCGGGGGACTGAAGCTTTCTTT.

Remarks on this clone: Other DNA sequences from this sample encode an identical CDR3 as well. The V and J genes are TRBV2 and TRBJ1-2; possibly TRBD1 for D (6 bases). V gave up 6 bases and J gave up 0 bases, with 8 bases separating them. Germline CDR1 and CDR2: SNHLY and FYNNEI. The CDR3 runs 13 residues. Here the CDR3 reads CASRRDTNYGYTF. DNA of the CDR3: TGTGCCAGCAGGAGGGACACTAACTATGGCTACACCTTC. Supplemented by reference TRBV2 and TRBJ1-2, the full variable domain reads EPEVTQTPSHQVTQMGQEVILRCVPISNHLYFYWYRQILGQKVEFLVSFYNNEISEKSEIFDDQFSVERPDGSNFTLKIRSTKLEDSAMYFCASRRDTNYGYTFGSGTRLTVV.

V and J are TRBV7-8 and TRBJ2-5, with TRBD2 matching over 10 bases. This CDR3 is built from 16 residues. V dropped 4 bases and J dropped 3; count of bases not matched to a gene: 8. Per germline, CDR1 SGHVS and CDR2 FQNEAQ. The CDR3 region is CASSSYGTSVKETQYF. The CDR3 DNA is TGTGCCAGCAGCTCCTACGGGACTAGCGTGAAAGAGACCCAGTACTTC.

The CDR3 spells CASSQGRELGNEQFF. The CDR3 DNA follows: TGTGCCAGCAGCCAAGGGCGGGAACTCGGCAATGAGCAGTTCTTC. The chain links TRBV3-1 (or the pseudogene TRBV3-2) to TRBJ2-1, with a possible D match to TRBD2 (6 bases). With 1 base removed from V and 6 bases from J, the gap between germline ends came to 13 bases. Germline loops: CDR1 LGHDT, CDR2 YNNKEL (reference sequence). CDR3 length: 15 amino acids.

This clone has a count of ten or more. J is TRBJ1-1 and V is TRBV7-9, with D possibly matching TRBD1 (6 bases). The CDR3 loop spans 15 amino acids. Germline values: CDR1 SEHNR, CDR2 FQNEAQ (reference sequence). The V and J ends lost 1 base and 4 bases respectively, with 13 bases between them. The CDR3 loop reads CASSLEGVRGTEAFF. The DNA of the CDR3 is TGTGCCAGCAGCTTAGAGGGGGTCCGGGGCACTGAAGCTTTCTTT.